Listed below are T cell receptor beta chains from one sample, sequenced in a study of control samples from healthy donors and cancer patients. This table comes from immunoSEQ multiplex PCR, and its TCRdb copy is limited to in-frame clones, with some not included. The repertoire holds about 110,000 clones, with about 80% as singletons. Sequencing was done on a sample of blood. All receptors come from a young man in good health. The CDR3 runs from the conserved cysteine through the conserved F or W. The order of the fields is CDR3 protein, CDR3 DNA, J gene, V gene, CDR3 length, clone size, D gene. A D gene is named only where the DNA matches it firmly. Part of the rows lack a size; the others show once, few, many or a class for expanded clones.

CDR3aa: CASSWEGLSGNTIYF
CDR3nt: TGTGCCAGCAGCTGGGAGGGCCTCTCTGGAAACACCATATATTTT
j_gene: TRBJ1-3
v_gene: TRBV5-4
len: 15
abundance: .
d_gene: .

CDR3aa: CASSLDGTGRTDTQYF
CDR3nt: TGTGCCAGCAGCTTAGACGGGACAGGGAGGACAGATACGCAGTATTTT
j_gene: TRBJ2-3
v_gene: TRBV7-6
len: 16
abundance: .
d_gene: TRBD1

CDR3aa: CASSELEGLGTEAFF
CDR3nt: TGTGCCAGCAGTGAATTGGAGGGGCTGGGGACTGAAGCTTTCTTT
j_gene: TRBJ1-1
v_gene: TRBV25-1
len: 15
abundance: .
d_gene: .

CDR3aa: CASSSGGPGFGTQYF
CDR3nt: TGTGCCAGCAGCTCCGGAGGACCTGGGTTTGGGACCCAGTACTTC
j_gene: TRBJ2-5
v_gene: TRBV11-1
len: 15
abundance: .
d_gene: .

CDR3aa: CASKMGRRGPGTEAFF
CDR3nt: TGTGCCAGCAAGATGGGTCGTAGGGGGCCGGGGACTGAAGCTTTCTTT
j_gene: TRBJ1-1
v_gene: TRBV7-9
len: 16
abundance: .
d_gene: TRBD1

CDR3aa: CASSETGWASPLHF
CDR3nt: TGTGCCAGCAGTGAGACAGGGTGGGCTTCACCCCTCCACTTT
j_gene: TRBJ1-6
v_gene: TRBV6-1
len: 14
abundance: .
d_gene: TRBD1

CDR3aa: CASSPAGQLSYNEQFF
CDR3nt: TGTGCCAGCAGCCCGGCCGGACAGCTCTCCTACAATGAGCAGTTCTTC
j_gene: TRBJ2-1
v_gene: TRBV7-2
len: 16
abundance: .
d_gene: .

CDR3aa: CASSLEQGLGSYNEQFF
CDR3nt: TGTGCCAGCAGCTTGGAGCAGGGGTTAGGCTCCTACAATGAGCAGTTCTTC
j_gene: TRBJ2-1
v_gene: TRBV7-7
len: 17
abundance: .
d_gene: .

CDR3aa: CAIRETETNTEAFF
CDR3nt: TGTGCCATCAGAGAGACAGAAACTAACACTGAAGCTTTCTTT
j_gene: TRBJ1-1
v_gene: TRBV10-3
len: 14
abundance: .
d_gene: .

CDR3aa: CATSDGQGGNIQYF
CDR3nt: TGTGCCACCAGTGATGGACAGGGAGGAAACATTCAGTACTTC
j_gene: TRBJ2-4
v_gene: TRBV24-1
len: 14
abundance: .
d_gene: TRBD1

CDR3aa: CASSLYPGGETQYF
CDR3nt: TGTGCCAGCAGCTTGTACCCGGGCGGGGAGACCCAGTACTTC
j_gene: TRBJ2-5
v_gene: TRBV5-4
len: 14
abundance: once
d_gene: .

CDR3aa: CASSSPGRQGDETQYF
CDR3nt: TGTGCCAGCAGCTCCCCCGGAAGGCAGGGGGACGAGACCCAGTACTTC
j_gene: TRBJ2-5
v_gene: TRBV5-6
len: 16
abundance: .
d_gene: TRBD1

CDR3aa: CASSFGSSTDTQYF
CDR3nt: TGTGCCAGCAGCTTTGGCTCGTCGACAGATACGCAGTATTTT
j_gene: TRBJ2-3
v_gene: TRBV13
len: 14
abundance: .
d_gene: .

CDR3aa: CASSQVSQVIYF
CDR3nt: TGTGCCAGCAGCCAAGTGAGTCAGGTGATCTACTTC
j_gene: TRBJ2-7
v_gene: TRBV3-1/TRBV3-2
len: 12
abundance: .
d_gene: .

CDR3aa: CASSLGSGSDEQFF
CDR3nt: TGCGCCAGCAGCTTGGGGTCAGGGAGCGATGAGCAGTTCTTC
j_gene: TRBJ2-1
v_gene: TRBV5-1
len: 14
abundance: .
d_gene: .

CDR3aa: CASRGRGDTQYF
CDR3nt: TGTGCCAGCAGGGGGCGCGGAGATACGCAGTATTTT
j_gene: TRBJ2-3
v_gene: TRBV12-3/TRBV12-4
len: 12
abundance: .
d_gene: .

CDR3aa: CASSLSRGTANVLTF
CDR3nt: TGCGCCAGCAGCTTGAGTCGCGGCACAGCCAACGTCCTGACTTTC
j_gene: TRBJ2-6
v_gene: TRBV5-1
len: 15
abundance: .
d_gene: .

CDR3aa: CASSLYEGQPQHF
CDR3nt: TGTGCCAGCAGTTTATATGAGGGACAGCCCCAGCATTTT
j_gene: TRBJ1-5
v_gene: TRBV27
len: 13
abundance: many
d_gene: .

CDR3aa: CASSSGTGGYEQYF
CDR3nt: TGTGCCAGTAGTTCCGGGACAGGGGGCTACGAGCAGTACTTC
j_gene: TRBJ2-7
v_gene: TRBV19
len: 14
abundance: few
d_gene: TRBD1

CDR3aa: CASQPGQGYGYTF
CDR3nt: TGTGCCAGCCAACCGGGACAGGGCTATGGCTACACCTTC
j_gene: TRBJ1-2
v_gene: TRBV18
len: 13
abundance: .
d_gene: TRBD1

CDR3aa: CASSESRGETQYF
CDR3nt: TGTGCCAGCAGTGAATCCCGGGGGGAGACCCAGTACTTC
j_gene: TRBJ2-5
v_gene: TRBV25-1
len: 13
abundance: .
d_gene: .

CDR3aa: CASSSLGPTEAFF
CDR3nt: TGTGCCAGCAGCTCCCTAGGGCCCACTGAAGCTTTCTTT
j_gene: TRBJ1-1
v_gene: TRBV7-9
len: 13
abundance: once
d_gene: .

CDR3aa: CASSEYSPGQGLDTQYF
CDR3nt: TGTGCCAGCAGCGAGTATTCCCCCGGACAGGGGTTGGATACGCAGTATTTT
j_gene: TRBJ2-3
v_gene: TRBV9
len: 17
abundance: .
d_gene: TRBD1

CDR3aa: CSVVGVDGYTF
CDR3nt: TGCAGCGTTGTGGGAGTAGATGGCTACACCTTC
j_gene: TRBJ1-2
v_gene: TRBV29-1
len: 11
abundance: .
d_gene: .

CDR3aa: CAWSTSFHRDTNYGYTF
CDR3nt: TGTGCCTGGAGTACCTCCTTCCACCGGGACACAAACTATGGCTACACCTTC
j_gene: TRBJ1-2
v_gene: TRBV30
len: 17
abundance: .
d_gene: .

CDR3aa: CASSYQGQGTAFF
CDR3nt: TGTGCCAGCAGCTACCAAGGACAGGGGACCGCTTTCTTT
j_gene: TRBJ1-1
v_gene: TRBV7-9
len: 13
abundance: .
d_gene: TRBD1

CDR3aa: CASSDSGYPTDTQYF
CDR3nt: TGTGCCAGCAGTGACTCGGGGTATCCCACAGATACGCAGTATTTT
j_gene: TRBJ2-3
v_gene: TRBV6-4
len: 15
abundance: .
d_gene: .

CDR3aa: CASSTGGGIDGYTF
CDR3nt: TGTGCCAGCAGCACAGGGGGTGGCATAGATGGCTACACCTTC
j_gene: TRBJ1-2
v_gene: TRBV27
len: 14
abundance: .
d_gene: TRBD1

CDR3aa: CASSPPPTPGNTIYF
CDR3nt: TGTGCCAGCAGCCCCCCCCCTACTCCTGGAAACACCATATATTTT
j_gene: TRBJ1-3
v_gene: TRBV7-2
len: 15
abundance: .
d_gene: .

CDR3aa: CASSSRRTGQSNQPQHF
CDR3nt: TGTGCCAGCAGCTCCCGCCGAACAGGGCAGAGCAATCAGCCCCAGCATTTT
j_gene: TRBJ1-5
v_gene: TRBV7-8
len: 17
abundance: .
d_gene: .

CDR3aa: CASSLPTGRGSNTGELFF
CDR3nt: TGTGCCAGCTCACTCCCGACCGGGCGCGGGTCGAACACCGGGGAGCTGTTTTTT
j_gene: TRBJ2-2
v_gene: TRBV18
len: 18
abundance: .
d_gene: .

CDR3aa: CASTHGGGPFEQFF
CDR3nt: TGTGCCAGCACCCATGGGGGGGGGCCTTTTGAGCAGTTCTTC
j_gene: TRBJ2-1
v_gene: TRBV27
len: 14
abundance: .
d_gene: .

CDR3aa: CASSSHGRPSSGNTIYF
CDR3nt: TGCGCCAGCAGCTCTCACGGCCGGCCGAGCTCTGGAAACACCATATATTTT
j_gene: TRBJ1-3
v_gene: TRBV4-3
len: 17
abundance: .
d_gene: .

CDR3aa: CATQGGRRTYNEQFF
CDR3nt: TGTGCCACCCAAGGAGGCCGACGTACCTACAATGAGCAGTTCTTC
j_gene: TRBJ2-1
v_gene: TRBV6-5
len: 15
abundance: few
d_gene: .

CDR3aa: CASSLSGANSPLHF
CDR3nt: TGCGCCAGCAGCTTGAGTGGGGCTAATTCACCCCTCCACTTT
j_gene: TRBJ1-6
v_gene: TRBV5-1
len: 14
abundance: .
d_gene: .

CDR3aa: CASSLDGYGYTF
CDR3nt: TGTGCCAGCAGCTTGGACGGGTACGGCTACACCTTC
j_gene: TRBJ1-2
v_gene: TRBV5-6
len: 12
abundance: few
d_gene: .